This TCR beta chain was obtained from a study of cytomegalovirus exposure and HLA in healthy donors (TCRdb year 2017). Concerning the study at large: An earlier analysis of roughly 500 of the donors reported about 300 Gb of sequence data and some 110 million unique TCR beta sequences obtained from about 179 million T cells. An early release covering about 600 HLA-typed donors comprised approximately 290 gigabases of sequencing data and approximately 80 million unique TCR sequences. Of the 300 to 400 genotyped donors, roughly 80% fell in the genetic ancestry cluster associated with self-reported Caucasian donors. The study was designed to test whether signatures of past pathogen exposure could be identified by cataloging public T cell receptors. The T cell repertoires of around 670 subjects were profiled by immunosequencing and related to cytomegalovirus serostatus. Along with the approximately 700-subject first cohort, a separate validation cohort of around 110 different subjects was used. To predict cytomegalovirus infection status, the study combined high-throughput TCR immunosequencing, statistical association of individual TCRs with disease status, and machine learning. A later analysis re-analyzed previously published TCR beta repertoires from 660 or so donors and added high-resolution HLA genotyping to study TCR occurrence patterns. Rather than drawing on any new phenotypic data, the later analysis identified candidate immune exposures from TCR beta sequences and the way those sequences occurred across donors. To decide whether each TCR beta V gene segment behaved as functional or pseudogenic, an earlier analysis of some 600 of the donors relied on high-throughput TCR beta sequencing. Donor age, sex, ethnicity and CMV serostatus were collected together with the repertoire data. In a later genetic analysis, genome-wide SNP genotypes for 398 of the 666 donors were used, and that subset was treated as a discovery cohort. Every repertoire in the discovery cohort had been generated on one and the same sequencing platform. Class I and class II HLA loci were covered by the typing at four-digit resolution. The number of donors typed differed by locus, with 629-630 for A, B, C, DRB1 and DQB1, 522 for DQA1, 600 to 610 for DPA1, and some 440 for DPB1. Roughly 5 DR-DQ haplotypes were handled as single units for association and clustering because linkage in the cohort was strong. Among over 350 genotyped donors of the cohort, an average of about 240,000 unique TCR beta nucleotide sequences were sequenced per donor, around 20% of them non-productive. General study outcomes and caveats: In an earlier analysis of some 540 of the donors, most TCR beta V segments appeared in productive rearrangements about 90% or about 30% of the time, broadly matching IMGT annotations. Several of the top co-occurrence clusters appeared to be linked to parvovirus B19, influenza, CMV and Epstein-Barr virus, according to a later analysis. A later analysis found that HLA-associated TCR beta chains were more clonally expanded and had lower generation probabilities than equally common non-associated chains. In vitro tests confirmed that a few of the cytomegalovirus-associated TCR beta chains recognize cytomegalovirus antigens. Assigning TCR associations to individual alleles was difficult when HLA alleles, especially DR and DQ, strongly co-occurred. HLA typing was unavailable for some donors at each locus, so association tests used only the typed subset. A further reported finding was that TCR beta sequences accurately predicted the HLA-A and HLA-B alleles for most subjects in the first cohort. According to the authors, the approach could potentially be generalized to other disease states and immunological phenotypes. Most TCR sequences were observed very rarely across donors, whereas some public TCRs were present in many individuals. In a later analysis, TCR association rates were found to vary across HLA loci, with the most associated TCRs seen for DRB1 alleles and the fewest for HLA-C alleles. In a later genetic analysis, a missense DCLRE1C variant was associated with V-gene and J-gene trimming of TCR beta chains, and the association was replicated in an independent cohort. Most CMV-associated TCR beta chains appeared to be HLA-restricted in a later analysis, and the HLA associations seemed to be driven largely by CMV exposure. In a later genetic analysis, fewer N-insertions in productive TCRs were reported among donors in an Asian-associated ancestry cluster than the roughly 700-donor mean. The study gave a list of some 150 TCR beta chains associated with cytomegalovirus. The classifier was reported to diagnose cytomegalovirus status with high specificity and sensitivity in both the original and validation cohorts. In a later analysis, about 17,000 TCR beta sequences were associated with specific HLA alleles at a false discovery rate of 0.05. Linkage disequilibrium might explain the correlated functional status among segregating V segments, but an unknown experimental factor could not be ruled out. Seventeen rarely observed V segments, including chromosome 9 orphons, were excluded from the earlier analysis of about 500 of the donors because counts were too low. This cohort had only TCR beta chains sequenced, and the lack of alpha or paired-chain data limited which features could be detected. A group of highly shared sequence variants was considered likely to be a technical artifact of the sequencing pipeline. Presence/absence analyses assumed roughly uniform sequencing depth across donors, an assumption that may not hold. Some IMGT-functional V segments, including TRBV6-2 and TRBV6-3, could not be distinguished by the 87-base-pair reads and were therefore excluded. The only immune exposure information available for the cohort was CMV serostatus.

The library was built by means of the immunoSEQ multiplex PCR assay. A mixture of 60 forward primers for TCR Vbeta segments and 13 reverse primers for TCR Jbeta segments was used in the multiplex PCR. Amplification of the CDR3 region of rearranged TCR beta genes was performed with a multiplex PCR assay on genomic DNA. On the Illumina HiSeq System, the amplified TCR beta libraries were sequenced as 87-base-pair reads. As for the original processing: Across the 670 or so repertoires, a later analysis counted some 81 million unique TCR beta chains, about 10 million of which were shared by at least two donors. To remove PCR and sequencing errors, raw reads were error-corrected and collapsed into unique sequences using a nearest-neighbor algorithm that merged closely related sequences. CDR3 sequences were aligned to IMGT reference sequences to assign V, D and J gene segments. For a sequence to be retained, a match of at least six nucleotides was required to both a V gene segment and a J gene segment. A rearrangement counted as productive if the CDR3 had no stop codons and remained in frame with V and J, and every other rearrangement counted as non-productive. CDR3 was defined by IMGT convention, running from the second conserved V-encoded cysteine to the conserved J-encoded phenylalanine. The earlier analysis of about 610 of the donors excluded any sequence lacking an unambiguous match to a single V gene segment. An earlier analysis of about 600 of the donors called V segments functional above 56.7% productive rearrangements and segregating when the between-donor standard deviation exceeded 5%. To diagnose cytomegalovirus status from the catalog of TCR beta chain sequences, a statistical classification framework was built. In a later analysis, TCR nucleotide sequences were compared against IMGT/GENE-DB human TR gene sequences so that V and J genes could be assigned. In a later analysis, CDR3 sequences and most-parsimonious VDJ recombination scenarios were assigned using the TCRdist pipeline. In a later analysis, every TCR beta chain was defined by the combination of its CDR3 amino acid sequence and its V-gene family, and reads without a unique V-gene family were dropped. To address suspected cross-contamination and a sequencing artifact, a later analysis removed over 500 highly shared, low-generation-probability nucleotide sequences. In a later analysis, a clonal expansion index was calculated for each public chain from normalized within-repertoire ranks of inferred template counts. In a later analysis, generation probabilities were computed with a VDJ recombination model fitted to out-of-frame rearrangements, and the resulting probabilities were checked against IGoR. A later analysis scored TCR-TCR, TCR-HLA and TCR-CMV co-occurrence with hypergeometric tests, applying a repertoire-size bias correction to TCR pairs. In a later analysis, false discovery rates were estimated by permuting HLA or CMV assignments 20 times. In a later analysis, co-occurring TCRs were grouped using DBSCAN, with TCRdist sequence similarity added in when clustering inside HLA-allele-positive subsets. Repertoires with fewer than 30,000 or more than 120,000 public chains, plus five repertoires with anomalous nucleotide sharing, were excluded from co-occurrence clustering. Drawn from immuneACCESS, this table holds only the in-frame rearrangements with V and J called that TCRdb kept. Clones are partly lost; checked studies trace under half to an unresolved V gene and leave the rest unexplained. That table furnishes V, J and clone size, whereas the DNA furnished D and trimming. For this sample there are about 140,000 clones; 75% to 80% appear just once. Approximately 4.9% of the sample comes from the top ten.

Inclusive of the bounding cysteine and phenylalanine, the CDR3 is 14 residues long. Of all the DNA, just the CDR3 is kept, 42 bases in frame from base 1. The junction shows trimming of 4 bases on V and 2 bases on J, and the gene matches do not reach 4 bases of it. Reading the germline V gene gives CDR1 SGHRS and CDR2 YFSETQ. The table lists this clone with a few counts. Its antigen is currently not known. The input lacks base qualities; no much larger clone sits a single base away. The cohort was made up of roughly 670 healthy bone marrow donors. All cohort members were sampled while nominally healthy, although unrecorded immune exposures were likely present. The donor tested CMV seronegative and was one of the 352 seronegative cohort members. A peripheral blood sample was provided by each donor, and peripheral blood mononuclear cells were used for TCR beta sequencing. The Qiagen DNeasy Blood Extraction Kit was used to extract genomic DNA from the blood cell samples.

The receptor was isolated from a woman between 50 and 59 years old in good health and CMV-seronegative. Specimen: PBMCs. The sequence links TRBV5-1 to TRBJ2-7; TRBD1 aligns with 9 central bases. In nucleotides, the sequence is TGCGCCAGCAGCCCAGGGACAGGGCCCTACGAGCAGTACTTC. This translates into CASSPGTGPYEQYF.